These T cell receptor beta chains were read from a single sample in a study of cytomegalovirus exposure and HLA in healthy donors. Here immunoSEQ multiplex PCR was the method, and the copy in TCRdb shows in-frame clones only, minus some. This sample has roughly 100,000 clones, with less than 85% found just once. The sample taken for sequencing was PBMCs. These receptors were collected from a middle-aged man in good health and CMV-seronegative. Both conserved end residues are part of each CDR3. Fields, in order: V gene, J gene, CDR3 protein.

V gene: TRBV7-3; J gene: TRBJ2-2; CDR3 protein: CASSLSGGPNTGELFF
V gene: TRBV7-2; J gene: TRBJ2-3; CDR3 protein: CASSLSLYHPGTQYF
V gene: TRBV7-9; J gene: TRBJ2-5; CDR3 protein: CASSLEKIWTGGAETQYF
V gene: TRBV9; J gene: TRBJ1-1; CDR3 protein: CASSVSVMNTEAFF
V gene: TRBV2; J gene: TRBJ2-5; CDR3 protein: CASSPDRVQETQYF
V gene: TRBV4-1; J gene: TRBJ2-3; CDR3 protein: CASSQDQIQGEADTQYF
V gene: TRBV28; J gene: TRBJ2-7; CDR3 protein: CASSLPGVYEQYF
V gene: TRBV10-2; J gene: TRBJ2-5; CDR3 protein: CATEEPARKTQYF
V gene: TRBV5-1; J gene: TRBJ2-5; CDR3 protein: CASSLGQTQETQYF
V gene: TRBV2; J gene: TRBJ2-7; CDR3 protein: CASTINWDRAYEQYF
V gene: TRBV4-3; J gene: TRBJ2-7; CDR3 protein: CASSQVVPLLAGTYEQYF
V gene: TRBV2; J gene: TRBJ2-1; CDR3 protein: CASRDTGVRSDEQFF
V gene: TRBV30; J gene: TRBJ2-7; CDR3 protein: CAGLAGGPDSEQYF
V gene: TRBV7-8; J gene: TRBJ1-2; CDR3 protein: CASTSAGLYYGYTF
V gene: TRBV5-6; J gene: TRBJ1-4; CDR3 protein: CASSRSGTGSEKLFF
V gene: TRBV4-2; J gene: TRBJ2-3; CDR3 protein: CASSQEISTDTQYF